This T cell receptor (beta chain) was retrieved from a study of blood T cell repertoires in COVID-19. Study-level background: Sources were T cells, B-cell-depleted T cells, or PBMCs; the material itself was cDNA or gDNA.

Clinical history reported by participants formed the basis on which cohorts were assigned. Recovery among Cohort 3 donors was established by two negative PCRs, clearance, or symptom resolution. In the original workflow: Reference gene primers were amplified, and this amplification served to estimate nucleated cell counts. Here immunoSEQ multiplex PCR was the method, and the copy in TCRdb shows in-frame clones only, minus some. Clone size and the V and J calls come from that table; the DNA yielded D and trimming. The data contain roughly 370,000 clones, 80% to 90% of them seen just once; the ten biggest clones take up approximately 9.3%. Trimming removed 2 bases from V and 0 bases from J, with 8 bases in between. Germline CDR1 SEHNR, CDR2 FQNEAQ (reference sequence). This CDR3 region has 14 residues.

This TCR derives from a woman aged 45-65 years who had recovered from COVID-19. The V and J genes are TRBV7-9 and TRBJ2-7, with a tentative D call TRBD1 (6 bases). Sample: PBMCs or T cells enriched from blood (not recorded which). The CDR3 coding sequence is TGTGCCAGCAGCTTACAGGGGAGCTCCTACGAGCAGTACTTC. It codes for CASSLQGSSYEQYF.